The 7 T cell receptor beta chains presented below share a single source sample, sequenced in a study of CD8 T cells in Susac syndrome. Reverse transcription of 0.5 to 1 ug RNA was carried out with random hexamers. Via MiXCR, TCRdb re-called the immunoSEQ multiplex PCR reads, giving one row per CDR3 protein. The sample has around 160,000 distinct CDR3 sequences; approximately 93% are singletons. Input material: CD4+ T cells from PBMCs. These receptors were collected from a human donor with multiple sclerosis.

This chain joins TRBV3-1 and TRBJ1-1, with D unresolved. The CDR3 is 14 residues long. The germline V gene encodes CDR1 LGHDT and CDR2 YNNKEL (reference sequence). Trimming shortened V by 3 bases and J by 6 bases, and 14 bases separated the two germline ends. The chain's CDR3 is CASSHAGGYAEAFF. In DNA form, the CDR3 reads TGTGCCAGCAGCCACGCGGGAGGGTACGCTGAAGCTTTCTTT.

The rearrangement links TRBV5-1 to TRBJ1-2; 8 bases align to TRBD1. The germline gives CDR1 SGHRS, CDR2 YFSETQ. The CDR3 extends over 14 amino acids. J lost 3 bases, V lost 4 bases, and 5 bases had no gene match. The chain's CDR3 is CASSPGQEYYGYTF. The CDR3 bases are TGCGCCAGCAGCCCGGGACAGGAGTACTATGGCTACACCTTC.

The chain joins TRBV5-1 to TRBJ2-5; possibly TRBD2 for D (6 bases). CDR3 length: 13 amino acids. Trimming cost V 6 bases and J 3 bases, with 12 bases left between them. CDR1 is SGHRS, CDR2 YFSETQ, per germline. The CDR3 is CASTPGGKETQYF. The CDR3 DNA follows: TGCGCCAGCACCCCCGGAGGGAAAGAGACCCAGTACTTC.

The rearrangement links TRBV30 to TRBJ1-2; possible D gene TRBD1, 6 bases. V lost 2 bases and J lost 4, with 20 bases in between. CDR3 length: 16 residues. Germline CDR1 reads GTSNPN; CDR2 reads SVGIG (reference sequence). CDR3 region: CAWSTGRTARPYGYTF. DNA for the CDR3: TGTGCCTGGAGTACTGGCCGGACAGCTCGACCCTATGGCTACACCTTC.

This clonotype was recorded only once. The J gene is TRBJ2-5, the V gene TRBV6-5, with a tentative D call TRBD2 (5 bases). CDR3 length equals 15 residues. CDR1 and CDR2 from the germline V gene are MNHEY and SVGAGI. With 2 bases removed from V and 4 bases from J, the gap between germline ends came to 14 bases. Here the CDR3 DNA reads TGTGCCAGCAGTTACGGGTACGGGAAAGGAGAGACCCAGTACTTC. It encodes CASSYGYGKGETQYF.

The V and J genes are TRBV29-1 and TRBJ2-7, with 7 bases identical to TRBD2. After removal of 3 bases from V and 6 bases from J, the junction contained 11 bases not matched to a gene. From germline, CDR1 is SQVTM and CDR2 ANQGSEA. This CDR3 spans 14 amino acids. The chain's CDR3 is CSVDYSREQGEQYF. The CDR3 nucleotides read TGCAGCGTTGATTACTCGCGGGAGCAGGGCGAGCAGTACTTC.

This clonotype is a singleton in its sample. The J gene is TRBJ1-1, the V gene TRBV11-3, with no clear D. V dropped 2 bases and J dropped 0 bases, with 4 bases sitting between them. Germline-derived CDR1 and CDR2 are SGHNT and YENEEA. The CDR3 extends over 13 amino acids. In nucleotides, the CDR3 is TGTGCCAGCAGCTTATATATGAACACTGAAGCTTTCTTT. Encoded protein: CASSLYMNTEAFF.